This T cell receptor beta chain was identified during a study of neurological immune-mediated disorders. This CDR3 has 12 residues. With 6 bases removed from V and 6 bases from J, the gap between germline ends came to 11 bases. The germline V gene has CDR1 LGHDT and CDR2 YNNKEL (reference sequence). In its sample, this clonotype was seen many times. TCRdb processed the 5' RACE reads anew with MiXCR; each CDR3 protein has one entry. The data hold some 30,000 distinct CDR3 sequences, with approximately 5.4% observed a single time. The sorted libraries were prepared using some 1 million CD4+ or CD8+ T cells that had themselves been sorted.

The receptor's source is a woman aged 45 to 65 in good health. Sequencing was performed on CD4+ T cells from blood. This chain uses TRBV3-1 with TRBJ1-2; tentatively, D is TRBD1 (6 bases). This CDR3 reads CASRQGRNGYTF. The CDR3 nucleotides read TGTGCCAGCAGACAGGGCCGGAATGGCTACACCTTC.